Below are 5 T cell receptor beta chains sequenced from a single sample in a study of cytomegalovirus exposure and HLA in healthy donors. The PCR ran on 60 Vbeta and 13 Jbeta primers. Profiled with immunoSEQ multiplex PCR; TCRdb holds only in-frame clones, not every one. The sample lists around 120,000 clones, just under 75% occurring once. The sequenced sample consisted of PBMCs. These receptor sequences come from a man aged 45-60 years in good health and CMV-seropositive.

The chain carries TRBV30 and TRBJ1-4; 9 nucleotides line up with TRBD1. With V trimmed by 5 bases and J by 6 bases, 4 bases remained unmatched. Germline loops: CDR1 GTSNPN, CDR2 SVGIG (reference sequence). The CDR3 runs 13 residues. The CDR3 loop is CAWGTGGHEKLFF. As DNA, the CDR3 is TGTGCCTGGGGTACAGGGGGCCATGAAAAACTGTTTTTT.

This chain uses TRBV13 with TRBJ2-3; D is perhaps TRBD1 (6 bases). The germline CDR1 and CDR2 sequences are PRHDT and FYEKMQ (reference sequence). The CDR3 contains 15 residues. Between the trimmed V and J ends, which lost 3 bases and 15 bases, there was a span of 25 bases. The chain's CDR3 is CASSFTGQHATPAYF. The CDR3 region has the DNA TGTGCCAGCAGCTTCACGGGACAACACGCGACCCCAGCCTATTTT. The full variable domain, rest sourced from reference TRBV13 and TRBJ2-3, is AAGVIQSPRHLIKEKRETATLKCYPIPRHDTVYWYQQGPGQDPQFLISFYEKMQSDKGSIPDRFSAQQFSDYHSELNMSSLELGDSALYFCASSFTGQHATPAYFGPGTRLTVL.

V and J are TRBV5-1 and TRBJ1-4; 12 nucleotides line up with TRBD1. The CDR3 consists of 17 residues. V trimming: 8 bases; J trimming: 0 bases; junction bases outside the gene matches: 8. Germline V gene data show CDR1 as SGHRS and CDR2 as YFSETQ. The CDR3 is CASRRGQGAPTNEKLFF. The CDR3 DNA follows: TGCGCCAGTCGGCGGGGACAGGGGGCCCCAACTAATGAAAAACTGTTTTTT.

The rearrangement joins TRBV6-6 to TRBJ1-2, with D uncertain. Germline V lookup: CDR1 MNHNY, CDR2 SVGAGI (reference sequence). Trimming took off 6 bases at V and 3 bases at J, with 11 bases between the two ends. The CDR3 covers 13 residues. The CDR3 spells CASRPTEDYGYTF. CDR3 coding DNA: TGTGCCAGCAGGCCCACCGAGGACTATGGCTACACCTTC.

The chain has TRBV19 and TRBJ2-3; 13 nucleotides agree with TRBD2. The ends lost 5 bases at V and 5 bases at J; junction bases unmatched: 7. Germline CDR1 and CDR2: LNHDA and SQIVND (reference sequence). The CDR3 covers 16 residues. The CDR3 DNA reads TGTGCCAGTAGTTCACGAGGGACTAGCGGGGTAGATACGCAGTATTTT. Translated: CASSSRGTSGVDTQYF.